Listed here are 29 T cell receptor beta chains from one sample, sequenced in a study of blood T cell repertoires in COVID-19. Measured with immunoSEQ multiplex PCR; TCRdb has only the in-frame clones, and not every one. The repertoire has around 140,000 clones, approximately 88% of them found once; the top ten carry over 1.1%. Sequencing was carried out using peripheral blood. Receptors originate from a man in his sixties with acute or convalescent COVID-19.

The chain couples TRBV19 to TRBJ1-5; maybe TRBD1 (5 bases). The germline V gene encodes CDR1 LNHDA and CDR2 SQIVND (reference sequence). Trimming stripped 6 bases from V and 4 bases from J, with 16 bases between. The CDR3 spans 15 residues. The CDR3, as DNA: TGTGCCAGTAGCCCCACCGGGACTCCTAATCAGCCCCAGCATTTT. It encodes CASSPTGTPNQPQHF.

This sequence joins TRBV5-1 and TRBJ1-2; the D is unclear. This CDR3 is built from 14 residues. V was trimmed by 4 bases and J by 3 bases, leaving 13 bases between them. The germline CDR1 and CDR2 sequences are SGHRS and YFSETQ. CDR3 residues: CASSPDPEDYGYTF. The CDR3, as DNA: TGCGCCAGCAGCCCCGACCCGGAGGACTATGGCTACACCTTC. Drawing the rest from reference TRBV5-1 and TRBJ1-2, the complete variable domain is KAGVTQTPRYLIKTRGQQVTLSCSPISGHRSVSWYQQTPGQGLQFLFEYFSETQRNKGNFPGRFSGRQFSNSRSEMNVSTLELGDSALYLCASSPDPEDYGYTFGSGTRLTVV.

This chain uses TRBV10-3 with TRBJ2-7; the match to TRBD1 covers 7 bases. The CDR3 loop spans 16 amino acids. Germline V gene data show CDR1 as ENHRY and CDR2 as SYGVKD. The V gene end was trimmed by 3 bases and the J gene end by 3 bases; junction bases not matched to a gene: 11. The CDR3 region has the DNA TGTGCCATCAGTGAAGCGGCCAGATCAGGGGGCTACGAGCAGTACTTC. As protein: CAISEAARSGGYEQYF.

The chain joins TRBV12-3 or TRBV12-4 to TRBJ2-1; 14 nucleotides align to TRBD2. After removal of 4 bases from V and 14 bases from J, the junction contained 4 bases not matched to a gene. The CDR3 is made up of 13 amino acids. The CDR3 is CASSWTSGRREFF. The CDR3 DNA reads as TGTGCCAGCAGTTGGACTAGCGGGAGGCGGGAGTTCTTC.

This chain links TRBV6-4 with TRBJ2-3, with TRBD1 identical over 7 bases. The V gene's germline CDR1 is MRHNA and CDR2 SNTAGT. The J segment lost 0 bases and the V segment lost 5 bases, leaving 2 bases of the junction unmatched. This CDR3 is built from 14 residues. CDR3 DNA: TGTGCCAGCAGTTCGGACAGGAGCACAGATACGCAGTATTTT. Translating it yields CASSSDRSTDTQYF.

The J gene is TRBJ2-1, the V gene TRBV9; no firm D call. Germline V lookup: CDR1 SGDLS, CDR2 YYNGEE. CDR3 length: 14 amino acids. The V end lost 4 bases, the J end lost 4 bases, and 12 bases lay between the germline ends. Here the CDR3 DNA reads TGTGCCAGCAGCCCAAGATCAGATTACAATGAGCAGTTCTTC. This codes for CASSPRSDYNEQFF.

The V call is TRBV5-1, the J call TRBJ2-7, with 9 bases aligning to TRBD1. In germline, CDR1 is SGHRS, CDR2 YFSETQ. The CDR3 extends over 14 amino acids. V was pared by 4 bases and J by 3 bases, with 5 bases of the junction left unmatched. The CDR3 region is CASSHPGQGYEQYF. CDR3 DNA sequence: TGCGCCAGCAGCCATCCGGGACAGGGCTACGAGCAGTACTTC. The complete variable domain, with remaining parts taken from reference TRBV5-1 and TRBJ2-7, reads KAGVTQTPRYLIKTRGQQVTLSCSPISGHRSVSWYQQTPGQGLQFLFEYFSETQRNKGNFPGRFSGRQFSNSRSEMNVSTLELGDSALYLCASSHPGQGYEQYFGPGTRLTVT.

The chain recombines TRBV19 with TRBJ1-2, with D possibly being TRBD1 (6 bases). V dropped 2 bases and J dropped 7 bases, with 11 bases sitting between them. Germline CDR1 reads LNHDA; CDR2 reads SQIVND (reference sequence). CDR3 length: 13 residues. The CDR3 is CASSIRQDGGYTF. The CDR3 coding sequence is TGTGCCAGTAGTATAAGACAGGATGGTGGCTACACCTTC.

This clone was detected only a few times. The chain joins TRBV5-1 to TRBJ2-2; D unclear. The V end lost 2 bases, the J end lost 3 bases, and 11 bases lay between the germline ends. The V gene's germline CDR1 is SGHRS and CDR2 YFSETQ. The CDR3 runs to 15 residues. Here the CDR3 reads CASSLRLGDTGELFF. The CDR3 nucleotides read TGCGCCAGCAGCTTAAGGCTAGGAGACACCGGGGAGCTGTTTTTT. Supplemented by reference TRBV5-1 and TRBJ2-2, the full variable domain reads KAGVTQTPRYLIKTRGQQVTLSCSPISGHRSVSWYQQTPGQGLQFLFEYFSETQRNKGNFPGRFSGRQFSNSRSEMNVSTLELGDSALYLCASSLRLGDTGELFFGEGSRLTVL.

The chain carries TRBV20-1 and TRBJ2-1; D is uncertain. This CDR3 has 10 amino acids. Trimming took 7 bases from V and 10 from J, leaving 11 bases between them. CDR1 and CDR2 (germline): DFQATT, SNEGSKA (reference sequence). The chain's CDR3 is CSVAYEEQFF. Here the CDR3 DNA reads TGCAGTGTTGCCTACGAAGAGCAGTTCTTC.

The chain employs TRBV5-1 and TRBJ2-1; 11 nucleotides line up with TRBD2. V gave up 2 bases and J gave up 4 bases; unmatched junction bases: 2. The CDR3 spans 15 residues. The germline V gene encodes CDR1 SGHRS and CDR2 YFSETQ. CDR3 coding DNA: TGCGCCAGCAGCTTACTAGCGGGGGATTACAATGAGCAGTTCTTC. This gives the protein CASSLLAGDYNEQFF.

This clone was found a few times. The chain uses TRBV6-1 and TRBJ1-6, with TRBD1 matching 7 bases. The CDR3 consists of 16 residues. From germline, CDR1 is MNHNS and CDR2 SASEGT. V was pared by 4 bases and J by 9 bases, with 12 bases of the junction left unmatched. The DNA for the CDR3 is TGTGCCAGCAGTGGCCAACAGGGGTTAGTGGGTTCACCCCTCCACTTT. Translation: CASSGQQGLVGSPLHF.

The chain is built from TRBV30 and TRBJ1-2; 7 nucleotides match TRBD1. J was trimmed by 8 bases and V by 0 bases; bases with no gene match: 6. Germline values: CDR1 GTSNPN, CDR2 SVGIG (reference sequence). The CDR3 contains 13 residues. The CDR3 coding sequence is TGTGCCTGGAGTGTAGGGGGCAGTGGGGGCTACACCTTC. Its translation is CAWSVGGSGGYTF.

The chain carries TRBV19 and TRBJ1-4; D is ambiguous. Trimming took 6 bases from V and 0 from J, leaving 11 bases between them. The germline CDR1 and CDR2 sequences are LNHDA and SQIVND (reference sequence). This CDR3 contains 15 residues. CDR3 nucleotide sequence: TGTGCCAGTAGCAGACACCTCGCAACTAATGAAAAACTGTTTTTT. Residues: CASSRHLATNEKLFF.

This clone was detected once. The chain employs TRBV19 and TRBJ2-2; 10 nucleotides align to TRBD2. Germline CDR1 LNHDA, CDR2 SQIVND (reference sequence). The CDR3 loop spans 14 amino acids. J was trimmed by 7 bases and V by 2 bases; bases with no gene match: 1. The CDR3 sequence: CASSIPSGGGELFF. Here the CDR3 DNA reads TGTGCCAGTAGTATACCTAGCGGGGGCGGGGAGCTGTTTTTT.

This chain uses TRBV29-1 with TRBJ2-3; TRBD2 agrees at 7 bases. Losses at the gene ends were 1 base for V and 2 bases for J; bases not matched to a gene: 6. CDR1 SQVTM and CDR2 ANQGSEA come from the germline V gene. The CDR3 has 15 residues. This CDR3 reads CSVEGLAELTDTQYF. The CDR3 nucleotides read TGCAGCGTTGAAGGCCTAGCGGAGCTCACAGATACGCAGTATTTT.

The chain links TRBV19 to TRBJ1-1; D is perhaps TRBD1 (5 bases). Germline V lookup: CDR1 LNHDA, CDR2 SQIVND (reference sequence). V lost 3 bases and J lost 7, with 9 bases in between. The CDR3 contains 12 residues. Here the CDR3 DNA reads TGTGCCAGTAGTATGGGGCCTAATGAAGCTTTCTTT. This sequence encodes CASSMGPNEAFF.

The genes are TRBV11-2 and TRBJ1-4; 8 bases line up with TRBD1. Germline lookup yields CDR1 SGHAT and CDR2 FQNNGV. The CDR3 is 14 residues long. Trimming removed 4 bases from V and 7 bases from J; junction bases left unmatched: 5. CDR3 amino acids: CASSSTGDGEKLFF. In DNA, the CDR3 is TGTGCCAGCAGCTCGACAGGGGATGGTGAAAAACTGTTTTTT.

The chain carries TRBV14 and TRBJ2-1; perhaps TRBD1 as D (5 bases). This CDR3 has 15 amino acids. The V end was cut by 1 base, the J end by 3 bases, with 10 bases between. Germline V gene data show CDR1 as SGHDN and CDR2 as FVKESK. The CDR3 loop is CASSQGQNYYNEQFF. CDR3 DNA sequence: TGTGCCAGCAGCCAAGGACAGAATTACTACAATGAGCAGTTCTTC.

DNA for the CDR3: TGTGCCAGCAGCCATGGGCCCCAGAGTGGGGAAAAACTGTTTTTT. It yields the protein CASSHGPQSGEKLFF. The chain joins TRBV3-1 (or the pseudogene TRBV3-2) to TRBJ1-4; D unclear. Between the trimmed V and J ends, which lost 3 bases and 8 bases, there was a span of 16 bases. The CDR3 is 15 amino acids. CDR1 is LGHDT, CDR2 YNNKEL, per germline (reference sequence).

This chain joins TRBV6-5 and TRBJ2-5, with D possibly matching TRBD2 (5 bases). The CDR3 has 13 amino acids. V was trimmed by 7 bases and J by 5 bases, leaving 14 bases between them. Germline V gene data show CDR1 as MNHEY and CDR2 as SVGAGI. CDR3 nucleotide sequence: TGTGCCAGCAACGAGGGCAGTCGGGAGACCCAGTACTTC. Encoded protein: CASNEGSRETQYF.

The rearrangement joins TRBV7-2 to TRBJ1-1; possibly TRBD1 for D (6 bases). The CDR3 spans 15 residues. The V end was cut by 5 bases, the J end by 0 bases, with 13 bases between. Germline V gives CDR1 SGHTA, CDR2 FQGNSA. The CDR3 DNA reads TGTGCCAGCAGCCCAAGGACAGCCATGAACACTGAAGCTTTCTTT. Protein sequence: CASSPRTAMNTEAFF. The full variable domain, completed using reference TRBV7-2 and TRBJ1-1, is GAGVSQSPSNKVTEKGKDVELRCDPISGHTALYWYRQSLGQGLEFLIYFQGNSAPDKSGLPSDRFSAERTGGSVSTLTIQRTQQEDSAVYLCASSPRTAMNTEAFFGQGTRLTVV.

The CDR3: CAGVAGGPYNEQFF. CDR3 coding DNA: TGTGCTGGGGTAGCGGGAGGGCCCTACAATGAGCAGTTCTTC. The V gene is TRBV7-9, the J gene TRBJ2-1, with 11 bases fitting TRBD2. Germline CDR1 is SEHNR and CDR2 is FQNEAQ (reference sequence). The length of the CDR3 is 14 residues.

The chain combines TRBV27 with TRBJ2-7; TRBD2 aligns across 11 bases. This CDR3 contains 14 residues. Germline CDR1 and CDR2: MNHEY and SMNVEV (reference sequence). The V gene end was trimmed by 4 bases and the J gene end by 5 bases; junction bases not matched to a gene: 4. The CDR3 DNA sequence: TGTGCCAGCAGTTCAGTGACTAGCGGGAACGAGCAGTACTTC. Translated: CASSSVTSGNEQYF.

The genes are TRBV7-2 and TRBJ2-7; 7 bases map to TRBD1. The germline gives CDR1 SGHTA, CDR2 FQGNSA. The trim removed 0 bases at V and 7 bases at J, leaving 9 bases unmatched. The CDR3 is 15 residues long. The CDR3 loop reads CASSLAGTDRVEQYF. The CDR3 DNA follows: TGTGCCAGCAGCTTAGCCGGGACAGATAGGGTAGAGCAGTACTTC.

This clone was observed a handful of times. This chain joins TRBV18 and TRBJ2-7; D remains unclear. The CDR3 is 11 residues long. Trimming removed 6 bases from V and 0 bases from J, with 3 bases in between. Germline values: CDR1 KGHSH, CDR2 LQKENI. CDR3: CASSRSYEQYF. Written as DNA, the CDR3 is TGTGCCAGCTCGCGCTCCTACGAGCAGTACTTC.

V and J are TRBV3-1 (or the pseudogene TRBV3-2) and TRBJ2-3; the D is unclear. Germline CDR1 reads LGHDT; CDR2 reads YNNKEL (reference sequence). Deletions cut 4 bases from V and 1 base from J, with 6 bases between. The CDR3 covers 13 residues. The CDR3 DNA reads TGTGCCAGCAGCCCTCTTGGCACAGATACGCAGTATTTT. Protein product: CASSPLGTDTQYF.

The chain is built from TRBV3-1 (or the pseudogene TRBV3-2) and TRBJ1-6; D ambiguous. This CDR3 spans 16 amino acids. Germline V gene lookup returns CDR1 LGHDT and CDR2 YNNKEL (reference sequence). Trimming stripped 6 bases from V and 4 bases from J, with 16 bases between. This chain's CDR3 is CASSQNLVGYNSPLHF. The CDR3 nucleotides read TGTGCCAGCAGTCAGAACCTAGTTGGGTATAATTCACCCCTCCACTTT.

The rearrangement joins TRBV18 to TRBJ1-3, with no clear D. The V gene lost 1 base and the J gene lost 0 bases, with 10 bases spanning the gap. The CDR3 covers 16 residues. Germline CDR1 KGHSH, CDR2 LQKENI. The CDR3 DNA is TGTGCCAGCTCACCACAGGGAGCAAGCTCTGGAAACACCATATATTTT. This translates into CASSPQGASSGNTIYF.